The 12 T cell receptor beta chains below all came from one sample that was sequenced in a study of OX40 agonist ivuxolimab in advanced cancers. Data came from immunoSEQ multiplex PCR; TCRdb stores just in-frame clones and leaves some out. In the table there are around 69,000 clones, 84% of which are singletons. Sequenced here: CD4+ or CD8+ T cells sorted from blood, sampled in a trial of the OX40 agonist ivuxolimab. These receptors were taken from an adult with an advanced solid tumor such as melanoma, head and neck, liver or kidney cancer.

The DNA of the CDR3 is TGTGCCAGCAGTTTAAAACAGGGACTCAATGAGCAGTTCTTC. The encoded protein is CASSLKQGLNEQFF. V gene TRBV27 combines with J gene TRBJ2-1; D may match TRBD1 or TRBD2 (6 bases each). This CDR3 has 14 residues. Germline assignment: CDR1 MNHEY and CDR2 SMNVEV (reference sequence). The germline V and J ends were trimmed by 2 bases and 6 bases, with 11 bases remaining between them.

J is TRBJ2-1 and V is TRBV15; D gene uncertain. The CDR3 consists of 13 residues. Germline assignment: CDR1 LNHNV and CDR2 YYDKDF (reference sequence). V lost 3 bases and J lost 8, with 11 bases in between. The CDR3 nucleotides are TGTGCCACCAGCAGGCCCCCCAGCGATGAGCAGTTCTTC. Residues: CATSRPPSDEQFF.

This CDR3 is CASSNGQGNGELFF. The CDR3 coding sequence is TGCGCCAGCAGCAATGGACAGGGTAACGGGGAGCTGTTTTTT. This sequence joins TRBV5-1 and TRBJ2-2; 8 bases line up with TRBD1. CDR3 length equals 14 residues. The V segment lost 4 bases and the J segment 7 bases; nucleotides outside the gene matches: 6. The germline CDR1 and CDR2 sequences are SGHRS and YFSETQ.

In regard to this clone: The same CDR3 also results from other DNA sequences found in this sample. The V call is TRBV7-2, the J call TRBJ2-3; 7 nucleotides agree with TRBD1. CDR3 size: 15 residues. CDR1 and CDR2 (germline): SGHTA, FQGNSA. The junction had 5 bases not matched to a gene; V was cut back by 5 bases and J by 0 bases. The CDR3 DNA follows: TGTGCCAGCAGCCTCGACAGGGCTAGCACAGATACGCAGTATTTT. Protein product: CASSLDRASTDTQYF.

This chain links TRBV9 with TRBJ2-3; tentative D call: TRBD1 (6 bases). Per the germline V gene, CDR1 is SGDLS and CDR2 is YYNGEE. Trimming left V 4 bases short and J 1 base short, with 10 bases between. The CDR3 is 14 amino acids. CDR3 residues: CASSPTGRTDTQYF. DNA of the CDR3: TGTGCCAGCAGCCCCACAGGGCGCACAGATACGCAGTATTTT.

The chain carries TRBV2 and TRBJ1-1, with D possibly being TRBD1 (5 bases). The CDR3 sequence is 15 residues long. V dropped 6 bases and J dropped 3 bases, with 17 bases sitting between them. Germline V gene data show CDR1 as SNHLY and CDR2 as FYNNEI. CDR3 bases: TGTGCCAGCAGCTCCCGTCGGGGCGGGGACACTGAAGCTTTCTTT. Encoded protein: CASSSRRGGDTEAFF.

The rearrangement joins TRBV4-1 to TRBJ2-2; D ambiguous. CDR3 size: 15 residues. The V gene lost 6 bases and the J gene lost 2 bases, with 13 bases spanning the gap. Germline CDR1 reads MGHRA; CDR2 reads YSYEKL. As DNA, the CDR3 is TGCGCCAGCAGGGCAGGATCCGCTAACACCGGGGAGCTGTTTTTT. Its translation is CASRAGSANTGELFF.

In this sample, this clone turned up once. This chain links TRBV4-2 with TRBJ1-2, with D unresolved. The CDR3 extends over 12 amino acids. V was shortened by 2 bases and J by 7 bases, with 8 bases between the two germline ends. CDR1 and CDR2 (germline): LGHNA, YNFKEQ. DNA for the CDR3: TGTGCCAGCAGCCAATCGAAGTCTGGCTACACCTTC. Translation: CASSQSKSGYTF.

The rearrangement uses TRBV7-2 and TRBJ2-7; D is possibly TRBD1 (6 bases). V lost 5 bases to trimming and J lost 1 base, with 12 bases between them. The CDR3 runs to 14 residues. CDR1 and CDR2 (germline): SGHTA, FQGNSA. CDR3 bases: TGTGCCAGCAGCCCAGGGGCTAGTTCCTACGAGCAGTACTTC. Amino acids: CASSPGASSYEQYF.

The rearrangement links TRBV19 to TRBJ2-5; 8 positions agree with TRBD2. J was trimmed by 1 base and V by 3 bases; bases with no gene match: 4. The V gene's germline CDR1 is LNHDA and CDR2 SQIVND (reference sequence). The CDR3 spans 15 residues. CDR3 sequence (DNA): TGTGCCAGTAGTATGTTCAGCGGGAGCCAAGAGACCCAGTACTTC. Translation gives CASSMFSGSQETQYF.

The gene calls are TRBV29-1 and TRBJ2-3, with D perhaps TRBD1 (6 bases). The CDR3 totals 15 residues. Per the germline V gene, CDR1 is SQVTM and CDR2 is ANQGSEA. Trimming took 8 bases from V and 0 from J, leaving 18 bases between them. CDR3 in DNA: TGCAGCTGTACAGGGATCGTAACTAGCACAGATACGCAGTATTTT. Its protein product is CSCTGIVTSTDTQYF.

This chain uses TRBV11-2 with TRBJ2-1; D possibly corresponds to TRBD1 (6 bases). Germline CDR1 reads SGHAT; CDR2 reads FQNNGV. Trimming stripped 0 bases from V and 9 bases from J, with 18 bases between. This CDR3 is 16 amino acids long. This chain's CDR3 is CASSLDHLSQGSEQFF. The CDR3 DNA follows: TGTGCCAGCAGCTTAGATCATCTGTCCCAGGGGAGTGAGCAGTTCTTC. The full variable domain, its missing parts supplied by reference TRBV11-2 and TRBJ2-1, is EAGVAQSPRYKIIEKRQSVAFWCNPISGHATLYWYQQILGQGPKLLIQFQNNGVVDDSQLPKDRFSAERLKGVDSTLKIQPAKLEDSAVYLCASSLDHLSQGSEQFFGPGTRLTVL.